Sequencing of this TCR beta chain was carried out in a study of shared clonotypes between healthy human individuals. Study overall: Donors consisted of a couple of women and three men between 18 and 49. Study observations and caveats: Deeper or shallower sequencing was expected to change how clonotypes are shared among donors.

The germline gives CDR1 SGHRS, CDR2 YFSETQ. Germline trimming cut 2 bases from V and 3 bases from J; bases unmatched to any gene: 8. CDR3 length: 15 residues. About this clone itself: The antigen remains unidentified.

Per the original methods: Junction-only sequences without quality scores came from ImmunoSEQ, so filtering differed. The table came from immunoSEQ multiplex PCR; TCRdb's copy has only in-frame clones and leaves some out. V, J and clone size reflect that table, while D and trimming were determined from the DNA. The table shows 110,000 or so clones, with around two thirds occurring only once. The chain combines TRBV5-1 with TRBJ2-7; 7 nucleotides line up with TRBD1. The source material was memory CD8+ T cells sorted from blood. As to subset: CD45RO+ cells pooled with CCR7-negative TemRA cells. This clonotype was obtained from a woman aged 30 to 39 in good health. CDR3 bases: TGCGCCAGCAGCTTCTTCACGGCAGGGGGCTACGAGCAGTACTTC. It is translated as CASSFFTAGGYEQYF.